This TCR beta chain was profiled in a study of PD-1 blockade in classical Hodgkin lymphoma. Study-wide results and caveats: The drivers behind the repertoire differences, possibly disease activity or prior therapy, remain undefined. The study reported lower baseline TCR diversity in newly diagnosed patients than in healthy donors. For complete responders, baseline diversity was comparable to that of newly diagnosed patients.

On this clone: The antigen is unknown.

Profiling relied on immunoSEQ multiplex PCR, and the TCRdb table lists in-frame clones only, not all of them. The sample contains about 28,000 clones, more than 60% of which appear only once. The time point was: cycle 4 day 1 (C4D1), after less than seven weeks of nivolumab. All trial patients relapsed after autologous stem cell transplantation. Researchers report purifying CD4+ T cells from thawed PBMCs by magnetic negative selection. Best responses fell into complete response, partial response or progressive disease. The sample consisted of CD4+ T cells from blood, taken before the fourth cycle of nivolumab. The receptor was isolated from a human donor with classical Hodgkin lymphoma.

The CDR3 DNA reads TGTGCCAGCAGCTTAGCGCGGGCTAGCGGGACCTACGAGCAGTACTTC. Translation: CASSLARASGTYEQYF. V usage is TRBV7-6 and J usage is TRBJ2-7; TRBD2 aligns across 9 bases. This CDR3 spans 16 amino acids. From germline, CDR1 is SGHVS and CDR2 FNYEAQ. V lost 0 bases and J lost 2; bases outside the gene matches: 5.